This TCR beta chain came from a study of T cell changes during pregnancy in multiple sclerosis. Only in-frame clones appear in the TCRdb table, and some are missing; sequencing was by immunoSEQ multiplex PCR. The sample yields about 22,000 clones, 91% seen once. This CDR3 is built from 17 residues. The J segment lost 0 bases and the V segment lost 6 bases, leaving 11 bases of the junction unmatched. Germline assignment: CDR1 MDHEN and CDR2 SYDVKM. This TCR came from a female donor in good health, enrolled as a control in a pregnancy study. The rearrangement links TRBV28 to TRBJ1-5, with 7 bases matching TRBD1. The sample consisted of CD4+ T cells from peripheral blood mononuclear cells, taken after pregnancy. The CDR3: CASRLGQAPYSNQPQHF. The CDR3 nucleotides are TGTGCCAGCAGGCTCGGACAGGCCCCTTATAGCAATCAGCCCCAGCATTTT.